This record looks at one T cell receptor (beta chain) sequence and its context. Its antigen is unidentified. Germline V gene lookup returns CDR1 MGHDK and CDR2 SYGVNS. The CDR3 contains 11 residues. Trimming took off 8 bases at V and 3 bases at J, with 7 bases between the two ends. The sample comes from a study of human thymus T cells. Study observations and caveats: In thymic and blood repertoires alike, V and J usage looked biased. Unrelated individuals reportedly shared highly overlapping thymic TCR repertoires.

The method was immunoSEQ multiplex PCR; TCRdb's version includes in-frame clones alone and lacks a portion of them. The table includes roughly 130,000 clones, 90% to 95% detected once. The thymus was resected at corrective cardiac surgery. The chain carries TRBV25-1 and TRBJ1-1; D not certain. The source is a boy in the first two years of life with a congenital heart defect but otherwise immunologically healthy. What was sequenced was thymus tissue. CDR3 protein: CASQQYTEAFF. The CDR3 region has the DNA TGTGCCAGCCAACAGTACACTGAAGCTTTCTTT.